This TCR beta chain was found in a study of technical replicates of blood from a handful of donors. The CDR3 sequence is 16 residues long. Germline CDR1 reads SGHDN; CDR2 reads FVKESK. V lost 3 bases and J 0 bases, leaving 12 bases between the germline ends. Measured with immunoSEQ multiplex PCR; TCRdb has only the in-frame clones, and not every one. The data contain about 83,000 clones, approximately 90% of them seen just once; the ten biggest clones take up more than 0.2%. This clonotype was obtained from a human donor in good health. Material: T cells isolated from PBMCs. The gene calls are TRBV14 and TRBJ1-3; D unclear. The CDR3 loop reads CASSQEAWTSGNTIYF. The DNA for the CDR3 is TGTGCCAGCAGCCAGGAGGCGTGGACCTCTGGAAACACCATATATTTT. Filled out from reference TRBV14 and TRBJ1-3, the complete variable domain reads EAGVTQFPSHSVIEKGQTVTLRCDPISGHDNLYWYRRVMGKEIKFLLHFVKESKQDESGMPNNRFLAERTGGTYSTLKVQPAELEDSGVYFCASSQEAWTSGNTIYFGEGSWLTVV.